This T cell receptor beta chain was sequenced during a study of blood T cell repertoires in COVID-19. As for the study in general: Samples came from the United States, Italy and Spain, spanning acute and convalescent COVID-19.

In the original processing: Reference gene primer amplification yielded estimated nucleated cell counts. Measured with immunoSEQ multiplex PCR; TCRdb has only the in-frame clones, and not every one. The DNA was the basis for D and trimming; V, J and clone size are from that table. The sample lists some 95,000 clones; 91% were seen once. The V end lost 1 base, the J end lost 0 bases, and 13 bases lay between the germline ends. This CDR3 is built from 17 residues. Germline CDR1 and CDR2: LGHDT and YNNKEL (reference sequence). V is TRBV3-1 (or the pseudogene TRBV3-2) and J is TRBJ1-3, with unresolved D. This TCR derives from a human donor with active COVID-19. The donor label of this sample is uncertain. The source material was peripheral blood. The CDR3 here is CASSQGAYGNSGNTIYF. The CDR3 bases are TGTGCCAGCAGCCAAGGGGCGTACGGCAACTCTGGAAACACCATATATTTT.